Below, 18 T cell receptor beta chains from the same sample are listed, as sequenced in a study of spatial heterogeneity in lung cancer. MiXCR was run by TCRdb on the 5' RACE reads, yielding one entry per CDR3 protein. The data hold around 92,000 distinct CDR3 sequences, with 9.5% to 15% observed a single time. The time point was: sample taken at primary tumor resection. This sample comprised PBMCs, obtained at surgery. The receptor set was obtained from a male donor with early-stage non-small cell lung cancer.

This clonotype was seen a few times. The V call is TRBV4-3, the J call TRBJ1-6; perhaps TRBD1 as D (6 bases). Germline CDR1 is LGHNA and CDR2 is YSLEER. V lost 3 bases and J lost 4, with 13 bases in between. This CDR3 is 16 amino acids long. The CDR3 DNA reads TGCGCCAGCAGCCACGAGAGGACAGCATATAATTCACCCCTCCACTTT. This gives the protein CASSHERTAYNSPLHF.

The chain's CDR3 is CASSSPSTGGAYNEQFF. The CDR3 bases are TGTGCCAGCAGCTCACCCAGCACCGGGGGGGCCTACAATGAGCAGTTCTTC. This chain uses TRBV11-2 with TRBJ2-1; 8 nucleotides agree with TRBD2. V lost 4 bases and J lost 2; bases outside the gene matches: 10. The CDR3 length is 17 residues. Per germline, CDR1 SGHAT and CDR2 FQNNGV.

This chain joins TRBV5-1 and TRBJ2-1, with D possibly TRBD2 on 5 matching bases. V was trimmed by 4 bases and J by 4 bases, leaving 21 bases between them. The CDR3 consists of 17 residues. Germline loops: CDR1 SGHRS, CDR2 YFSETQ. The CDR3 nucleotides read TGCGCCAGCAGCCCTTGGGGTGGTGGGAGCAATTACAATGAGCAGTTCTTC. Its protein product is CASSPWGGGSNYNEQFF. Using reference TRBV5-1 and TRBJ2-1 for the parts outside the CDR3, the full variable domain is KAGVTQTPRYLIKTRGQQVTLSCSPISGHRSVSWYQQTPGQGLQFLFEYFSETQRNKGNFPGRFSGRQFSNSRSEMNVSTLELGDSALYLCASSPWGGGSNYNEQFFGPGTRLTVL.

This clonotype turned up a few times. This chain uses TRBV7-2 with TRBJ1-1; D not resolved. Trimming removed 5 bases from V and 8 bases from J, with 15 bases in between. Germline V CDR1 and CDR2: SGHTA, FQGNSA. This CDR3 has 13 amino acids. The CDR3 region is CASSPTRLTEAFF. The CDR3 nucleotides are TGTGCCAGCAGCCCAACTAGGTTAACAGAAGCTTTCTTT.

The rearrangement joins TRBV28 to TRBJ2-1; possible D gene TRBD2, 5 bases. Germline V lookup: CDR1 MDHEN, CDR2 SYDVKM. V shed 7 bases and J shed 6 bases, with 16 bases lying between them. The CDR3 spans 14 residues. In DNA, the CDR3 is TGTGCCAGCAATGTCGGGATCGCCTCCAATGAGCAGTTCTTC. Amino acid sequence: CASNVGIASNEQFF.

This clonotype came up a few times. This chain links TRBV18 with TRBJ2-7; 9 positions match TRBD2. This CDR3 is built from 13 residues. J gave up 5 bases and V 6 bases, and 5 bases lay outside the gene matches. The germline V gene encodes CDR1 KGHSH and CDR2 LQKENI. CDR3 nucleotide sequence: TGTGCCAGCTCCCGGACTAGCGACCACGAGCAGTACTTC. Its protein product is CASSRTSDHEQYF. The whole variable domain, filled in from reference TRBV18 and TRBJ2-7, reads NAGVMQNPRHLVRRRGQEARLRCSPMKGHSHVYWYRQLPEEGLKFMVYLQKENIIDESGMPKERFSAEFPKEGPSILRIQQVVRGDSAAYFCASSRTSDHEQYFGPGTRLTVT.

At least ten counts were recorded for this clonotype. The chain joins TRBV12-3 or TRBV12-4 to TRBJ1-1; the D is unclear. V was cut by 2 bases and J by 9 bases, with 13 bases left in between. The length of the CDR3 is 13 residues. CDR3 residues: CASSLTANDQAFF. The CDR3 coding sequence is TGTGCCAGCAGTTTAACGGCAAACGATCAAGCTTTCTTT.

This clonotype was recorded a few times. This rearrangement joins TRBV12-3 or TRBV12-4 to TRBJ2-2; D remains unclear. The CDR3 spans 13 residues. Trimming cost V 4 bases and J 6 bases, with 9 bases left between them. The CDR3: CASSSTLPGELFF. In DNA, the CDR3 is TGTGCCAGCAGTTCGACCCTCCCCGGGGAGCTGTTTTTT.

This clonotype was recorded many times. This rearrangement joins TRBV5-6 to TRBJ2-3, with 7 bases that match TRBD2. V shed 2 bases and J 6 bases; nucleotides not matched to a gene: 9. Germline-derived CDR1 and CDR2 are SGHDT and YYEEEE. This CDR3 is built from 15 residues. CDR3 protein: CASSFLGRGSDTQYF. CDR3 nucleotide sequence: TGTGCCAGCAGCTTCCTGGGGCGGGGGAGCGATACGCAGTATTTT.

A few counts support this clonotype. The J gene is TRBJ2-5, the V gene TRBV3-1, with D unresolved. V was clipped by 4 bases and J by 1 base, with 10 bases between them. Germline CDR1 is LGHDT and CDR2 is YNNKEL (reference sequence). The CDR3 contains 14 residues. Written as DNA, the CDR3 is TGTGCCAGCAGCCTCGGGCACTCCCAAGAGACCCAGTACTTC. It codes for CASSLGHSQETQYF.

This clonotype was observed a few times. The V call is TRBV5-1, the J call TRBJ1-5, with 8 bases aligning to TRBD1. J was trimmed by 7 bases and V by 4 bases; bases with no gene match: 10. The CDR3 loop spans 15 amino acids. Germline loops: CDR1 SGHRS, CDR2 YFSETQ. CDR3 nucleotides: TGCGCCAGCAGCGCGGGGACAGGAGGAGGCCAGCCCCAGCATTTT. Protein product: CASSAGTGGGQPQHF.

On this clonotype itself: A much larger clonotype is one base distant, so this may be a read error. The V and J genes are TRBV6-2 or TRBV6-3 and TRBJ2-7, with TRBD1 as a possible D gene (5 bases). This CDR3 spans 14 amino acids. Germline CDR1 is MNHEY and CDR2 is SVGEGT. The CDR3 sequence: CASSKGPGPYAQYF. The CDR3 bases are TGTGCCAGCAGCAAGGGGCCCGGTCCCTACGCGCAGTACTTC.

This sequence joins TRBV19 and TRBJ1-4; TRBD1 aligns across 8 bases. Germline V CDR1 and CDR2: LNHDA, SQIVND (reference sequence). Trimming cost V 5 bases and J 0 bases; bases outside gene matches: 8. The CDR3 contains 17 residues. The CDR3: CASSPWDRRTTNEKLFF. The CDR3 DNA reads TGTGCCAGTAGTCCCTGGGACAGGAGGACAACTAATGAAAAACTGTTTTTT.

This clonotype appeared many times. The rearrangement links TRBV6-2 or TRBV6-3 to TRBJ1-1, with a weak D call TRBD1 (5 bases). Germline CDR1 MNHEY, CDR2 SVGEGT. The V and J ends lost 2 bases and 1 base respectively, with 5 bases between them. The CDR3 is made up of 13 amino acids. CDR3 in amino acids: CASSYRGNTEAFF. Written as DNA, the CDR3 is TGTGCCAGCAGTTACAGGGGGAACACTGAAGCTTTCTTT.

This clonotype was detected only a few times. This chain uses TRBV12-5 with TRBJ1-5; tentative D call: TRBD1 (6 bases). Germline V lookup: CDR1 LGHNT, CDR2 FRNRAP. This CDR3 region has 13 residues. V dropped 7 bases and J dropped 1 base, with 8 bases sitting between them. CDR3 amino acids: CASADRSNQPQHF. DNA of the CDR3: TGTGCTAGTGCCGACAGGAGCAATCAGCCCCAGCATTTT.

There are a few counts of this clonotype. The chain couples TRBV2 to TRBJ1-2; D remains ambiguous. The V end was cut by 3 bases, the J end by 2 bases, with 7 bases between. CDR1 and CDR2 (germline): SNHLY, FYNNEI. The CDR3 totals 13 residues. The CDR3 nucleotides are TGTGCCAGCAGTGAGGGAGAAAACTATGGCTACACCTTC. Protein sequence: CASSEGENYGYTF.

As for this clonotype: A junction end diverges from the germline sequence, so it may reflect a read error. The chain links TRBV6-2 or TRBV6-3 to TRBJ1-6, with 8 bases aligning to TRBD1. The V gene's germline CDR1 is MNHEY and CDR2 SVGEGT. This CDR3 comprises 14 residues. The CDR3 nucleotides read TGTGCCAGCAGCCGTGACAGGGGATTTTCAGCCCTCCACTTT. Translated: CASSRDRGFSALHF.

A few counts support this clonotype. The V and J genes are TRBV7-2 and TRBJ2-7, with no clear D. Trimming stripped 7 bases from V and 2 bases from J, with 12 bases between. CDR3 length: 13 amino acids. CDR1 is SGHTA, CDR2 FQGNSA, per germline. The DNA of the CDR3 is TGTGCCAGCACCACCCCAACCACCTACGAGCAGTACTTC. It codes for CASTTPTTYEQYF.